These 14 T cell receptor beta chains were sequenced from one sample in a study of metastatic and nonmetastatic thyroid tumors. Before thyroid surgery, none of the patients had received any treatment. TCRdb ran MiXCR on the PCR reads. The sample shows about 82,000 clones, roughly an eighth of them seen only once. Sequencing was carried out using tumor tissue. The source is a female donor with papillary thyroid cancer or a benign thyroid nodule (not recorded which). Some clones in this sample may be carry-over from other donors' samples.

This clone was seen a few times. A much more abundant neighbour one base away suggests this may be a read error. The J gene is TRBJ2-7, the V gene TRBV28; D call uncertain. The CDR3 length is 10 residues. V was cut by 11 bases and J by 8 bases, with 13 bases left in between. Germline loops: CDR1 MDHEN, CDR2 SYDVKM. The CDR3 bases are TGTGCCTCCTCCGGCGCCAAGCAGTACTTC. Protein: CASSGAKQYF.

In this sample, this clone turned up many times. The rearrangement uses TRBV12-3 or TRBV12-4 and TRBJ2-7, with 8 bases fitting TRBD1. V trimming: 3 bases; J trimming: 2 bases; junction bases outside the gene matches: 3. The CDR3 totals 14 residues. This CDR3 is CASSFQGAPYEQYF. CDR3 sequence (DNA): TGTGCCAGCAGTTTTCAGGGGGCCCCCTACGAGCAGTACTTC.

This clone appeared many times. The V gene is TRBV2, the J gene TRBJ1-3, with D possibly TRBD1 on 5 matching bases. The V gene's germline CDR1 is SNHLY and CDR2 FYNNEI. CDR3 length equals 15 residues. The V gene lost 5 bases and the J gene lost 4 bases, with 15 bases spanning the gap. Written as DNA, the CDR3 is TGTGCCAGCAGTTCGGGACCTAAGGGAGGAAACACCATATATTTT. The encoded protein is CASSSGPKGGNTIYF.

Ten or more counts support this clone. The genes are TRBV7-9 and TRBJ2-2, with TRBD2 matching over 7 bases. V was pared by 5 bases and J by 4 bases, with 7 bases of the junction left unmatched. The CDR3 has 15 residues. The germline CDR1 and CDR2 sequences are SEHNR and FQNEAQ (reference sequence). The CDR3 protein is CASSGAGVGTGELFF. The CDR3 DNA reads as TGTGCCAGCAGCGGGGCGGGAGTAGGCACCGGGGAGCTGTTTTTT. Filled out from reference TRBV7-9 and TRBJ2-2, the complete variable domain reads DTGVSQNPRHKITKRGQNVTFRCDPISEHNRLYWYRQTLGQGPEFLTYFQNEAQLEKSRLLSDRFSAERPKGSFSTLEIQRTEQGDSAMYLCASSGAGVGTGELFFGEGSRLTVL.

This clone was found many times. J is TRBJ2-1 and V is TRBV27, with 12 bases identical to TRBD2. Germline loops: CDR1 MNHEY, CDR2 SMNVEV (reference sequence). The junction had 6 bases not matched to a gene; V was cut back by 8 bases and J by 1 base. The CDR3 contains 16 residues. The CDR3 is CASWLAGGSSYNEQFF. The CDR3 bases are TGTGCCAGCTGGCTAGCGGGAGGGTCATCCTACAATGAGCAGTTCTTC.

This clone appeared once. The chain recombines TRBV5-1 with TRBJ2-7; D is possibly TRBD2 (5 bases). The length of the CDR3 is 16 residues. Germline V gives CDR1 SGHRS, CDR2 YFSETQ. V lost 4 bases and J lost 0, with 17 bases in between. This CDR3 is CASSHRTRGSSYEQYF. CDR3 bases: TGCGCCAGCAGCCACCGGACCAGAGGGAGCTCCTACGAGCAGTACTTC.

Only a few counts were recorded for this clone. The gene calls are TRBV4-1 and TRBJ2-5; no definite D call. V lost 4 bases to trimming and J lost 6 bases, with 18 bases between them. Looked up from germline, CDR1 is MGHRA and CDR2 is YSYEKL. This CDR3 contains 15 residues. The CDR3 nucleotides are TGCGCCAGCAGCCCGGGCCTCGGACGTGTGAAGACCCAGTACTTC. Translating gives CASSPGLGRVKTQYF.

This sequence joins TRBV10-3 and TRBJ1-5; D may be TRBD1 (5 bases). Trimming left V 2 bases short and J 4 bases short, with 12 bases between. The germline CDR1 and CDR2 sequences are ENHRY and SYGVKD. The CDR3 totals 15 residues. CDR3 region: CAISEPGQDNQPQHF. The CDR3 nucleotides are TGTGCCATCAGTGAGCCAGGGCAGGATAATCAGCCCCAGCATTTT.

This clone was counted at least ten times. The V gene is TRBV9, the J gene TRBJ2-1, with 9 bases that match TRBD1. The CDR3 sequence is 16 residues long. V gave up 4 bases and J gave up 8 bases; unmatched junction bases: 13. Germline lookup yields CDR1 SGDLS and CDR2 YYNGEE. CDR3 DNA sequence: TGTGCCAGCAGCTTACGAACCGGGACAGGGCGAGATGAGCAGTTCTTC. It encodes CASSLRTGTGRDEQFF.

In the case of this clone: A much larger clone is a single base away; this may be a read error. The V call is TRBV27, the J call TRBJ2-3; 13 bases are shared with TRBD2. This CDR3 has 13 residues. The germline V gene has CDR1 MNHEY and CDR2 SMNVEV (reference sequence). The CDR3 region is CASSPKTSGRALF. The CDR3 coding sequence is TGTGCCAGCAGTCCAAAAACTAGCGGGAGGGCCCTGTTT.

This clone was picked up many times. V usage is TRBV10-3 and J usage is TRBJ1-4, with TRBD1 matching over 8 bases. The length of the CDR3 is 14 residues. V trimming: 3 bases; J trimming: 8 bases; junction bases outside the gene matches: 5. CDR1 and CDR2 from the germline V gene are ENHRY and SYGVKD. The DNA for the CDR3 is TGTGCCATCAGTGACGGACAGGGTAGGGAAAAACTGTTTTTT. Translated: CAISDGQGREKLFF.

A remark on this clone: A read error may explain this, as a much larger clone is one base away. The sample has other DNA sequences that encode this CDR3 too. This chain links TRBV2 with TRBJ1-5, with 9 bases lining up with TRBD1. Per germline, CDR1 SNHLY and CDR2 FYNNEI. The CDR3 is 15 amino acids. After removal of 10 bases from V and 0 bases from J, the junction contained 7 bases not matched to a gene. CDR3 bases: TGTGCCACTCGGGACAGGGAAAATAGCAATCAGCCCCAGCATTTT. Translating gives CATRDRENSNQPQHF.

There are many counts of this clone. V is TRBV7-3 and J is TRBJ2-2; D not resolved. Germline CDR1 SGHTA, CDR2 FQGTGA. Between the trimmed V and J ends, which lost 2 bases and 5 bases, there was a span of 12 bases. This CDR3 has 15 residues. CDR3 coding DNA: TGTGCCAGCAGCTTAGTGGGAAGGGCGACCGGGGAGCTGTTTTTT. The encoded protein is CASSLVGRATGELFF. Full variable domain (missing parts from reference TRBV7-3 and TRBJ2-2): GAGVSQTPSNKVTEKGKYVELRCDPISGHTALYWYRQSLGQGPEFLIYFQGTGAADDSGLPNDRFFAVRPEGSVSTLKIQRTERGDSAVYLCASSLVGRATGELFFGEGSRLTVL.

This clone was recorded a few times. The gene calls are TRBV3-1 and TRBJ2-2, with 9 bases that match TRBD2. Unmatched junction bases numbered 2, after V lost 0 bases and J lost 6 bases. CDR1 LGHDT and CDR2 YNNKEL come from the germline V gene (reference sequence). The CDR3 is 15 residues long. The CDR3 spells CASSQEREGPGELFF. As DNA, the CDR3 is TGTGCCAGCAGCCAAGAGCGGGAGGGCCCCGGGGAGCTGTTTTTT.